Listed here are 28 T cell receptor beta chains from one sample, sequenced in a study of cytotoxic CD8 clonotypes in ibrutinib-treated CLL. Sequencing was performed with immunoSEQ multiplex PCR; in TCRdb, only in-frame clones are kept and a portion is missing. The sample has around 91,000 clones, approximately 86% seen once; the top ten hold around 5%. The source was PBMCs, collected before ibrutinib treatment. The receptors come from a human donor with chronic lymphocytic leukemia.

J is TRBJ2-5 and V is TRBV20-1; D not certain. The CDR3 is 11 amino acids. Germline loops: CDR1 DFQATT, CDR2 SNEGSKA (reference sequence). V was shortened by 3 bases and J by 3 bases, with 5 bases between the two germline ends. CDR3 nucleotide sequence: TGCAGTGCTAGGTCAAAAGAGACCCAGTACTTC. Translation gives CSARSKETQYF.

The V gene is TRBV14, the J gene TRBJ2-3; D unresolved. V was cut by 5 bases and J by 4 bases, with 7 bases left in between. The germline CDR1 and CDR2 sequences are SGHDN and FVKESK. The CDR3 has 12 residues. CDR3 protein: CASSTRADTQYF. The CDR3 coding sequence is TGTGCCAGCAGCACGCGAGCAGATACGCAGTATTTT.

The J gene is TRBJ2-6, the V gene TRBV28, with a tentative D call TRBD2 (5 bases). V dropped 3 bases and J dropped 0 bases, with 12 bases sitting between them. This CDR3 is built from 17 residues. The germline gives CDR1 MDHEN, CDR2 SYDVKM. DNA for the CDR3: TGTGCCAGCAGTTTGTTGGGAGTCTACTCTGGGGCCAACGTCCTGACTTTC. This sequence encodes CASSLLGVYSGANVLTF. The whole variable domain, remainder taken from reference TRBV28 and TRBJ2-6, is DVKVTQSSRYLVKRTGEKVFLECVQDMDHENMFWYRQDPGLGLRLIYFSYDVKMKEKGDIPEGYSVSREKKERFSLILESASTNQTSMYLCASSLLGVYSGANVLTFGAGSRLTVL.

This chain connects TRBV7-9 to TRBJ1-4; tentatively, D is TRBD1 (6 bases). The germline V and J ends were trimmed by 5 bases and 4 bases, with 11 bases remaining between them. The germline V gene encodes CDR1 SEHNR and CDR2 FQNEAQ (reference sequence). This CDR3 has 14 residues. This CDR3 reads CASSHGQYNEKLFF. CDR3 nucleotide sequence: TGTGCCAGCAGCCACGGACAGTATAATGAAAAACTGTTTTTT.

CDR3 nucleotides: TGTGCCAGCAGTCCCGGACTAGCGGGAGGGACTGAGCAGTTCTTC. This codes for CASSPGLAGGTEQFF. The rearrangement uses TRBV14 and TRBJ2-1; 15 bases fit TRBD2. The ends lost 6 bases at V and 9 bases at J; junction bases unmatched: 6. The CDR3 contains 15 residues. CDR1 and CDR2 from the germline V gene are SGHDN and FVKESK.

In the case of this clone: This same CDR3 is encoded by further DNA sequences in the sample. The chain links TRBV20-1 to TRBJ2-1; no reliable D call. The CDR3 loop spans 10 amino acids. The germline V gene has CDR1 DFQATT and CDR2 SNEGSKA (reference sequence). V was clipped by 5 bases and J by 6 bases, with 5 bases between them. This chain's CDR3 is CSALVNEQFF. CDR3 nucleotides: TGCAGTGCTCTAGTCAATGAGCAGTTCTTC.

CDR3 nucleotide sequence: TGTGCCAGCAGCAACGACGCGGAACACACAGATACGCAGTATTTT. This codes for CASSNDAEHTDTQYF. This chain connects TRBV21-1 to TRBJ2-3; no DNA check was done on the table's D call, TRBD2. TRBV21-1 is marked as a pseudogene. The CDR3 length is 15 residues.

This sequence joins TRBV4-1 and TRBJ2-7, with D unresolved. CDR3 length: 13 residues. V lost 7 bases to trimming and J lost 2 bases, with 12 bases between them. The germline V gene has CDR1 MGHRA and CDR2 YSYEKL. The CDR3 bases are TGCGCCAGCATCCAGGAATTGGCCTACGAGCAGTACTTC. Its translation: CASIQELAYEQYF.

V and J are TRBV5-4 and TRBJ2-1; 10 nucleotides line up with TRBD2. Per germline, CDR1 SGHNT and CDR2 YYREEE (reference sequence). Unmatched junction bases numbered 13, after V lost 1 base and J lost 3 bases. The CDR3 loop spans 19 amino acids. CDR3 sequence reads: CASSLQRWASGRLYNEQFF. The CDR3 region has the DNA TGTGCCAGCAGCTTGCAGAGGTGGGCTAGCGGGAGACTCTACAATGAGCAGTTCTTC.

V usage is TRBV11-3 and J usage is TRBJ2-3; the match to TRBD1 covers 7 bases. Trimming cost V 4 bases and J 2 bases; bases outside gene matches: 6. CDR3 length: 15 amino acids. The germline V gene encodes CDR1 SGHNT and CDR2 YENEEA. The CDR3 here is CASSSRDSYTDTQYF. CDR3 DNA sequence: TGTGCCAGCAGCTCCCGGGACAGCTACACAGATACGCAGTATTTT.

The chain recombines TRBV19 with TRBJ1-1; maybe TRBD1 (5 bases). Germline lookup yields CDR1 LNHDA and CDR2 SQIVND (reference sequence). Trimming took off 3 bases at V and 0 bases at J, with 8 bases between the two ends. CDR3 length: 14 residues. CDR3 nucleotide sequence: TGTGCCAGTAGTATGGGGACGGTGAACACTGAAGCTTTCTTT. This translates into CASSMGTVNTEAFF.

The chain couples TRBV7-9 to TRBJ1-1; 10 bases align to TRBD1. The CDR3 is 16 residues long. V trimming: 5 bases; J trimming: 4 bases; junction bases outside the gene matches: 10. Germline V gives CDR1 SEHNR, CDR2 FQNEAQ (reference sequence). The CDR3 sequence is CASSPEPGQGSTEAFF. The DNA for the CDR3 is TGTGCCAGCAGCCCTGAACCGGGACAGGGGAGCACTGAAGCTTTCTTT.

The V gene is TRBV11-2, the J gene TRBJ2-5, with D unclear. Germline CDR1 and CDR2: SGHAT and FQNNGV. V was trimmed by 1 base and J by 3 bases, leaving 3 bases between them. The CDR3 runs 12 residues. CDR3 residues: CASSLGKETQYF. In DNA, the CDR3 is TGTGCCAGCAGCTTAGGGAAAGAGACCCAGTACTTC.

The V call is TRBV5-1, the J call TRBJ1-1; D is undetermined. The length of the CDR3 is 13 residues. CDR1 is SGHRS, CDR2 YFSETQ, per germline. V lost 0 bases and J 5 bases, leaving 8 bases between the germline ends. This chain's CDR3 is CASSLEGQTEAFF. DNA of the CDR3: TGCGCCAGCAGCTTGGAAGGTCAAACTGAAGCTTTCTTT.

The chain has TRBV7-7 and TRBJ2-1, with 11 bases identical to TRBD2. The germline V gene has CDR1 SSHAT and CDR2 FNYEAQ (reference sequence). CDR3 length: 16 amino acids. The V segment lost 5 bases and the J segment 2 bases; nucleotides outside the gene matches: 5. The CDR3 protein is CASSRGLAVPYNEQFF. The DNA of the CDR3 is TGTGCCAGCAGCAGGGGACTAGCGGTCCCCTACAATGAGCAGTTCTTC.

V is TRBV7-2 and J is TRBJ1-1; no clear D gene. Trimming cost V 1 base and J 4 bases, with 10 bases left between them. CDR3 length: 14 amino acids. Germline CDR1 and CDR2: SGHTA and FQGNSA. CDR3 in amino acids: CASSLVLSRTEAFF. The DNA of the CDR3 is TGTGCCAGCAGCTTAGTATTATCCCGCACTGAAGCTTTCTTT.

This CDR3 is CASSLGGLAGLGEQYF. The CDR3 DNA follows: TGTGCCAGCAGCTTAGGGGGGCTAGCGGGCCTTGGCGAGCAGTACTTC. The chain uses TRBV7-2 and TRBJ2-7; 8 bases map to TRBD2. After removal of 1 base from V and 6 bases from J, the junction contained 11 bases not matched to a gene. There are 16 residues in the CDR3. The germline V gene encodes CDR1 SGHTA and CDR2 FQGNSA.

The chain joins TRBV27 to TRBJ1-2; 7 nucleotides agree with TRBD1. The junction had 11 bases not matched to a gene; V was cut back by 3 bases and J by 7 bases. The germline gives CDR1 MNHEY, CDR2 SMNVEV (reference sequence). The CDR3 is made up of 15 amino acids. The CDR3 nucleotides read TGTGCCAGCAGTTTTGGTAGACAGGGTTGGGCTGGCTACACCTTC. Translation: CASSFGRQGWAGYTF.

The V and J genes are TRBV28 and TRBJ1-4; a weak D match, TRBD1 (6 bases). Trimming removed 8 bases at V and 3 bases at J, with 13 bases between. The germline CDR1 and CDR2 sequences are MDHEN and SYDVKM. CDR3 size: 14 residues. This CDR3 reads CASRQVGSNEKLFF. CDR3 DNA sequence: TGTGCCAGCCGACAGGTTGGTTCTAATGAAAAACTGTTTTTT.

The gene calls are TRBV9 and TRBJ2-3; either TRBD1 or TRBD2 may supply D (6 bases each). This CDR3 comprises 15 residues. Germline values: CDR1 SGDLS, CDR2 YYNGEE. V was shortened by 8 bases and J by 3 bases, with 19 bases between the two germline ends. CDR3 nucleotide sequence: TGTGCCAGGGCAGGGGAGACTAGTATAACAGATACGCAGTATTTT. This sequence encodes CARAGETSITDTQYF.

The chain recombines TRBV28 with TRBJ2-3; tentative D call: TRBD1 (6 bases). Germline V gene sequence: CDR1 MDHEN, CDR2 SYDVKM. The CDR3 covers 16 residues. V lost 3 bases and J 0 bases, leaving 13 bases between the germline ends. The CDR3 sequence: CASSFLDSSSTDTQYF. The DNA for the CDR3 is TGTGCCAGCAGTTTTCTGGACAGTTCTAGCACAGATACGCAGTATTTT.

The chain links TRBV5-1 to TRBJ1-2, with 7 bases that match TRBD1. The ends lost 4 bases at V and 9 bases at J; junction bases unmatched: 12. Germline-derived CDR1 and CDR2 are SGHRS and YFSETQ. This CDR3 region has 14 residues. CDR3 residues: CASSLSGQSSSYTF. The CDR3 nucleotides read TGCGCCAGCAGCCTGTCGGGACAGTCTTCAAGCTACACCTTC.

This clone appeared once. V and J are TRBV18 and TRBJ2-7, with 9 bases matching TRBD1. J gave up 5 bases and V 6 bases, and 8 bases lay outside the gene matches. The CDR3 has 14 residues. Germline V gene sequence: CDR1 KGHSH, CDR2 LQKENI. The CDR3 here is CASSLGQGKDEQYF. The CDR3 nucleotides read TGTGCCAGCTCCTTGGGACAGGGTAAAGACGAGCAGTACTTC.

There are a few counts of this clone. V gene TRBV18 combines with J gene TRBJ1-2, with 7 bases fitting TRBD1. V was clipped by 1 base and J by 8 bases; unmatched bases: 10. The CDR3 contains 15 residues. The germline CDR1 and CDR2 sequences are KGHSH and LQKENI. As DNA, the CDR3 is TGTGCCAGCTCACCACAGACCTACAGGGGAGGAGGCTACACCTTC. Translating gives CASSPQTYRGGGYTF.

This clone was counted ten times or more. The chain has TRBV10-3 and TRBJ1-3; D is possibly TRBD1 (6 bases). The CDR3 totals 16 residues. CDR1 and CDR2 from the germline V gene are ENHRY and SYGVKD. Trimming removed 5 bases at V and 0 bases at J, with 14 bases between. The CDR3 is CAISPNPTGSGNTIYF. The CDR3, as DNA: TGTGCCATCAGTCCTAACCCGACAGGCTCTGGAAACACCATATATTTT.

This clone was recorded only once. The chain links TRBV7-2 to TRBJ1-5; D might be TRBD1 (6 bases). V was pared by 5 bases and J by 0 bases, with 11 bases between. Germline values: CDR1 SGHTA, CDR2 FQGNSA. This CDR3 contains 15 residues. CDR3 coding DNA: TGTGCCAGCAGCCCGGACAGAAATAGCAATCAGCCCCAGCATTTT. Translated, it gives CASSPDRNSNQPQHF.

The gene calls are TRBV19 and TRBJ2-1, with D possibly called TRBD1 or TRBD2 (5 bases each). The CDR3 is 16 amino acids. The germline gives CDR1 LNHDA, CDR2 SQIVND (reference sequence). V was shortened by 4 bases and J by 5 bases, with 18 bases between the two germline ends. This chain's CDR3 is CASSRWDGKRNNEQFF. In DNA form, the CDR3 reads TGTGCCAGTAGTAGATGGGACGGGAAGCGAAACAATGAGCAGTTCTTC.

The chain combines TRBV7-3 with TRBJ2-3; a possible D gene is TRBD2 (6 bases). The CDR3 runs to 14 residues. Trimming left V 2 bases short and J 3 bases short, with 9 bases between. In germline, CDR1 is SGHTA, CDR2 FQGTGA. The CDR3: CASSLRGKTDTQYF. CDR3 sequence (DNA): TGTGCCAGCAGCTTACGGGGGAAGACAGATACGCAGTATTTT.